The source of this TCR beta chain is a study of blood T cell repertoires in COVID-19. Study as a whole: Material from acute and convalescent COVID-19 was sourced from the United States, Italy and Spain.

In the source study's methods: Reference gene primer amplification yielded estimated nucleated cell counts. Only in-frame clones appear in the TCRdb table, and some are missing; sequencing was by immunoSEQ multiplex PCR. V and J calls plus clone size are reproduced from that table; the DNA served to infer D and trimming. The sample lists just under 55,000 clones; 90% to 95% were seen once. Sequenced sample: peripheral blood. This clonotype was sampled from a man aged 50 to 59 with acute or convalescent COVID-19.

The CDR3 bases are TGTGCCAGCAGCCCCCTGCCAGCGGGAGGGCCAGACGAGCAGTACTTC. Translating it yields CASSPLPAGGPDEQYF. This chain uses TRBV7-9 with TRBJ2-7; 10 bases are a match to TRBD2. The J segment lost 5 bases and the V segment lost 5 bases, leaving 12 bases of the junction unmatched. The CDR3 consists of 16 residues. CDR1 and CDR2 (germline): SEHNR, FQNEAQ (reference sequence).